The entry below gives a single TCR beta chain sequence along with its context. This entry is derived from a study of blood T cell repertoires in COVID-19. The overall study: Acute and convalescent COVID-19 specimens originated in the United States, Italy and Spain.

V shed 1 base, J shed 2 bases, and the junction held 0 bases outside the gene matches. Germline V gives CDR1 LGHDT, CDR2 YNNKEL (reference sequence). There are 16 residues in the CDR3. Recruited during active infection, patients (from Seattle) were subsequently followed longitudinally. The assay was immunoSEQ multiplex PCR, and TCRdb's table has in-frame clones only and misses some. The table lists fewer than 350,000 clones, about 93% of them singletons, with nearly 7% in the top ten. This sequence joins TRBV3-1 (or the pseudogene TRBV3-2) and TRBJ1-5; 12 bases map to TRBD1. The specimen sequenced was peripheral blood. This TCR derives from a woman in her twenties or thirties with COVID-19, enrolled during active disease. The CDR3 is CASSQGDRGRNQPQHF. The CDR3 coding sequence is TGTGCCAGCAGCCAAGGGGACAGGGGGCGCAATCAGCCCCAGCATTTT.